A selection of T cell receptor beta chains follows, all from one sample in a study of T cells in Graves' hyperthyroidism and ophthalmopathy. From the multiplex PCR reads, TCRdb called clonotypes with MiXCR, one entry per CDR3 protein. This table has about 380,000 distinct CDR3 sequences, 13% appearing once. The sequenced sample consisted of blood. These receptors all come from a man between 25 and 39 years old with Graves' hyperthyroidism that later progressed to Graves' ophthalmopathy. CDR3s include the opening cysteine and the closing phenylalanine or tryptophan. Each record gives: V gene, clone size, D gene, J gene, CDR3 DNA, CDR3 protein. A D gene is named only where the DNA matches it firmly. The listing skips clone size in some rows; elsewhere it reads once, few, many or a size class.

v_gene: TRBV6-1; abundance: many; d_gene: TRBD2; j_gene: TRBJ2-5; CDR3nt: TGTGCCAGCAGTGAGCGGACTAGCGGGGGGGCGGAGACCCAGTACTTC; CDR3aa: CASSERTSGGAETQYF
v_gene: TRBV6-9; abundance: few; d_gene: .; j_gene: TRBJ2-2; CDR3nt: TGTGCCAGCAGTTACCTCACCCCACGGGGGGCACGTACCGGGGAGCTGTTTTTT; CDR3aa: CASSYLTPRGARTGELFF
v_gene: TRBV6-1; abundance: few; d_gene: .; j_gene: TRBJ1-6; CDR3nt: TGTGCCAGCAGACAGGACTCCTATAATTCACCCCTCCACTTT; CDR3aa: CASRQDSYNSPLHF
v_gene: TRBV28; abundance: many; d_gene: .; j_gene: TRBJ2-5; CDR3nt: TGTGCCAGCAGTTTACCCCCAGGGACCCTCGGAAAAGAGACCCAGTACTTC; CDR3aa: CASSLPPGTLGKETQYF
v_gene: TRBV28; abundance: .; d_gene: TRBD2; j_gene: TRBJ2-1; CDR3nt: TGTGCCAGCGGGAGACGGGGGAGGGATGAGCAGTTCTTC; CDR3aa: CASGRRGRDEQFF
v_gene: TRBV6-1; abundance: few; d_gene: .; j_gene: TRBJ2-6; CDR3nt: TGTGCCAGCAGTGAAAACACCCTCTCTGGGGCCAACGTCCTGACTTTC; CDR3aa: CASSENTLSGANVLTF
v_gene: TRBV10-3; abundance: .; d_gene: .; j_gene: TRBJ2-6; CDR3nt: TGTGCCATCAGTGAGCCAGGGTTCTCTGGGGCCAACGTCCTGACTTTC; CDR3aa: CAISEPGFSGANVLTF
v_gene: TRBV5-4; abundance: .; d_gene: TRBD1; j_gene: TRBJ2-2; CDR3nt: TGTGCCAGCAGCTTGGGGGGACAGGGATACACCGGGGAGCTGTTTTTT; CDR3aa: CASSLGGQGYTGELFF
v_gene: TRBV28; abundance: few; d_gene: .; j_gene: TRBJ2-3; CDR3nt: TGTGCCAGCAAAACAGGGCTGAATACGCAGTATTTT; CDR3aa: CASKTGLNTQYF
v_gene: TRBV6-5; abundance: many; d_gene: .; j_gene: TRBJ2-5; CDR3nt: TGTGCCAGCAGTTACTCGGGACTCGACAAGAGGGCCCAGTACTTC; CDR3aa: CASSYSGLDKRAQYF
v_gene: TRBV7-2; abundance: .; d_gene: .; j_gene: TRBJ2-5; CDR3nt: TGTGCCAGCAGCCAAGGGGAGGCGGGGGCCCAAGAGACCCAGTACTTC; CDR3aa: CASSQGEAGAQETQYF
v_gene: TRBV15; abundance: many; d_gene: .; j_gene: TRBJ1-1; CDR3nt: TGTGCCACCAGCAGAAGTACAGGGTTCACTGAAGCTTTCTTT; CDR3aa: CATSRSTGFTEAFF
v_gene: TRBV6-5; abundance: .; d_gene: .; j_gene: TRBJ2-1; CDR3nt: TGTGCCAGCAGTTACTCGATTTCCAATGAGCAGTTCTTC; CDR3aa: CASSYSISNEQFF
v_gene: TRBV10-3; abundance: .; d_gene: .; j_gene: TRBJ2-5; CDR3nt: TGTGCCATCAACCGCCCAGGGATTGAGACCCAGTACTTC; CDR3aa: CAINRPGIETQYF
v_gene: TRBV5-1; abundance: many; d_gene: TRBD1; j_gene: TRBJ2-1; CDR3nt: TGCGCCAGCAGCCTACAGGGGCTAGGGTACAATGAGCAGTTCTTC; CDR3aa: CASSLQGLGYNEQFF
v_gene: TRBV7-9; abundance: few; d_gene: .; j_gene: TRBJ1-5; CDR3nt: TGTGCCAGCAGTTCAGGAACTAATAGCAATCAGCCCCAGCATTTT; CDR3aa: CASSSGTNSNQPQHF
v_gene: TRBV5-6; abundance: few; d_gene: TRBD2; j_gene: TRBJ2-3; CDR3nt: TGTGCCAGCAGCTTGGAACTAGCGGGGGGCGCAGATACGCAGTATTTT; CDR3aa: CASSLELAGGADTQYF
v_gene: TRBV20-1; abundance: many; d_gene: .; j_gene: TRBJ2-1; CDR3nt: TGCAGTGCTAGTACGTCGTCGGGTACGGGATACAATGAGCAGTTCTTC; CDR3aa: CSASTSSGTGYNEQFF
v_gene: TRBV2; abundance: many; d_gene: TRBD1; j_gene: TRBJ2-1; CDR3nt: TGTGCCAGCAGTGTTAGGGACAGGAACAATGAGCAGTTCTTC; CDR3aa: CASSVRDRNNEQFF
v_gene: TRBV7-8; abundance: few; d_gene: .; j_gene: TRBJ1-1; CDR3nt: TGTGCCAGCAGCTTACTATTACCGACAGCTAATGAAGCTTTCTTT; CDR3aa: CASSLLLPTANEAFF
v_gene: TRBV3-1; abundance: many; d_gene: TRBD2; j_gene: TRBJ2-4; CDR3nt: TGTGCCAGCAGCCAAGATATCAGCGGGGGCCGCCTCGACATTCAGTACTTC; CDR3aa: CASSQDISGGRLDIQYF
v_gene: TRBV20-1; abundance: .; d_gene: TRBD2; j_gene: TRBJ2-1; CDR3nt: TGCAGTGCTAGGGCGGGGGGCCCTCGCTCCTACAATGAGCAGTTCTTC; CDR3aa: CSARAGGPRSYNEQFF
v_gene: TRBV29-1; abundance: .; d_gene: .; j_gene: TRBJ1-2; CDR3nt: TGCAGCGTTGAGTATAACTATGGCTACACCTTC; CDR3aa: CSVEYNYGYTF
v_gene: TRBV7-2; abundance: .; d_gene: TRBD2; j_gene: TRBJ2-3; CDR3nt: TGTGCCAGCAGCAGACTAGCGGGGGGCCTCAGCACAGATACGCAGTATTTT; CDR3aa: CASSRLAGGLSTDTQYF
v_gene: TRBV27; abundance: many; d_gene: TRBD1; j_gene: TRBJ1-2; CDR3nt: TGTGCCAGCAGCCTTACCCGGGACAGCCGGGCCTATGGCTACACCTTC; CDR3aa: CASSLTRDSRAYGYTF
v_gene: TRBV6-1; abundance: many; d_gene: .; j_gene: TRBJ2-5; CDR3nt: TGTGCCAGCAGGGGCGGCAGGGCTCAAGGGACCCAGTACTTC; CDR3aa: CASRGGRAQGTQYF
v_gene: TRBV30; abundance: few; d_gene: TRBD1; j_gene: TRBJ2-5; CDR3nt: TGTGCCTGGAGTATACAGGGGGCGCGGGAGACCCAGTACTTC; CDR3aa: CAWSIQGARETQYF
v_gene: TRBV7-8; abundance: many; d_gene: .; j_gene: TRBJ1-2; CDR3nt: TGTGCCAGCAGCTCTATCGGGACTCACTATGGCTACACCTTC; CDR3aa: CASSSIGTHYGYTF
v_gene: TRBV5-6; abundance: many; d_gene: TRBD2; j_gene: TRBJ2-1; CDR3nt: TGTGCCAGCACCCCGGGACTAGGGGTTGAGCAGTTCTTC; CDR3aa: CASTPGLGVEQFF
v_gene: TRBV28; abundance: many; d_gene: .; j_gene: TRBJ1-1; CDR3nt: TGTGCCAGCAGTTTGTTAGAGCCGAACACTGAAGCTTTCTTT; CDR3aa: CASSLLEPNTEAFF
v_gene: TRBV7-9; abundance: few; d_gene: TRBD2; j_gene: TRBJ2-5; CDR3nt: TGTGCCAGCAGCTTAGTCCGACTAGGCGTAGCGGGGGCAAGACAAGAGACCCAGTACTTC; CDR3aa: CASSLVRLGVAGARQETQYF
v_gene: TRBV11-2; abundance: few; d_gene: .; j_gene: TRBJ1-1; CDR3nt: TGTGCCAGCAGCTATAGGGTGTTTTCGAACACTGAAGCTTTCTTT; CDR3aa: CASSYRVFSNTEAFF
v_gene: TRBV30; abundance: many; d_gene: TRBD2; j_gene: TRBJ2-1; CDR3nt: TGTGCCTGGGCTAGCGGGGGGTCGTACAATGAGCAGTTCTTC; CDR3aa: CAWASGGSYNEQFF
v_gene: TRBV3-1; abundance: many; d_gene: TRBD1; j_gene: TRBJ1-5; CDR3nt: TGTGCCAGCAGCCTCAGGACAGGGGCCTATCAGCCCCAGCATTTT; CDR3aa: CASSLRTGAYQPQHF
v_gene: TRBV5-5; abundance: few; d_gene: .; j_gene: TRBJ1-2; CDR3nt: TGTGCCAGCAGCTTAGGTGCAGGAGGCTATGGCTACACCTTC; CDR3aa: CASSLGAGGYGYTF
v_gene: TRBV9; abundance: many; d_gene: .; j_gene: TRBJ1-5; CDR3nt: TGTGCCAGCAGCGTAGGGCTTTTAGAGGGTCTCAATCAGCCCCAGCATTTT; CDR3aa: CASSVGLLEGLNQPQHF
v_gene: TRBV6-5; abundance: few; d_gene: .; j_gene: TRBJ2-3; CDR3nt: TGTGCCAGCAGTTACAGTATGCGGGGGCCTTCCACAGATACGCAGTATTTT; CDR3aa: CASSYSMRGPSTDTQYF
v_gene: TRBV5-1; abundance: many; d_gene: .; j_gene: TRBJ2-7; CDR3nt: TGCGCCAGCAGCTTGGTCGGGGATTCCTACGAGCAGTACTTC; CDR3aa: CASSLVGDSYEQYF
v_gene: TRBV6-1; abundance: many; d_gene: .; j_gene: TRBJ2-3; CDR3nt: TGTGCCAGCAGTTATCACCCGGGGACAGATACGCAGTATTTT; CDR3aa: CASSYHPGTDTQYF
v_gene: TRBV27; abundance: few; d_gene: .; j_gene: TRBJ2-1; CDR3nt: TGTGCCAGCGGGCAGATCCCCGGCCATGAGCAGTTCTTC; CDR3aa: CASGQIPGHEQFF
v_gene: TRBV10-3; abundance: few; d_gene: TRBD1; j_gene: TRBJ1-3; CDR3nt: TGTGCCACCTTAATACCGGGACAGGGTTACACCATATATTTT; CDR3aa: CATLIPGQGYTIYF
v_gene: TRBV20-1; abundance: many; d_gene: .; j_gene: TRBJ1-4; CDR3nt: TGCAGTGCTAGGATCTTCCAGACTCCATACCTGCATACTAATGAAAAACTGTTTTTT; CDR3aa: CSARIFQTPYLHTNEKLFF
v_gene: TRBV11-2; abundance: many; d_gene: .; j_gene: TRBJ2-6; CDR3nt: TGTGCCAGCAGCCCCCGGCGTACTGGGGCCAACGTCCTGACTTTC; CDR3aa: CASSPRRTGANVLTF
v_gene: TRBV19; abundance: few; d_gene: .; j_gene: TRBJ1-1; CDR3nt: TGTGCCAGTAGTATCGGGACTTTTAAGAACACTGAAGCTTTCTTT; CDR3aa: CASSIGTFKNTEAFF
v_gene: TRBV12-3/TRBV12-4; abundance: many; d_gene: .; j_gene: TRBJ1-1; CDR3nt: TGTGCCAGCAGTTTTAGGGGAGCTGAAGCTTTCTTT; CDR3aa: CASSFRGAEAFF
v_gene: TRBV7-9; abundance: many; d_gene: TRBD1; j_gene: TRBJ1-1; CDR3nt: TGTGCCAGCAGCTTACGGAAAGGGGGCCGATCCCTCACTGAAGCTTTCTTT; CDR3aa: CASSLRKGGRSLTEAFF
v_gene: TRBV19; abundance: many; d_gene: TRBD1; j_gene: TRBJ2-7; CDR3nt: TGTGCCAGTAAGTACGCCGGGACAGGGGACCACGAGCAGTACTTC; CDR3aa: CASKYAGTGDHEQYF
v_gene: TRBV6-1; abundance: few; d_gene: .; j_gene: TRBJ1-1; CDR3nt: TGTGCCAGCACCCACCGAAAGGAAGCTTTCTTT; CDR3aa: CASTHRKEAFF
v_gene: TRBV28; abundance: .; d_gene: TRBD1; j_gene: TRBJ1-5; CDR3nt: TGTGCCAGCAGTTTCGACAGGGGGGATAGGAAGCCCCAGCATTTT; CDR3aa: CASSFDRGDRKPQHF
v_gene: TRBV25-1; abundance: .; d_gene: TRBD2; j_gene: TRBJ2-3; CDR3nt: TGTGCCAGCAGCCGACTAGCGGGGGGACCTCTCACAGATACGCAGTATTTT; CDR3aa: CASSRLAGGPLTDTQYF
v_gene: TRBV6-1; abundance: .; d_gene: TRBD2; j_gene: TRBJ2-7; CDR3nt: TGTGCCAGCAGGGCGGGAGGACCCGAGCAGTACTTC; CDR3aa: CASRAGGPEQYF
v_gene: TRBV4-1; abundance: .; d_gene: .; j_gene: TRBJ1-5; CDR3nt: TGCGCCAGCAGCCAAACATCCCTCGGGTCCCAGCATTTT; CDR3aa: CASSQTSLGSQHF